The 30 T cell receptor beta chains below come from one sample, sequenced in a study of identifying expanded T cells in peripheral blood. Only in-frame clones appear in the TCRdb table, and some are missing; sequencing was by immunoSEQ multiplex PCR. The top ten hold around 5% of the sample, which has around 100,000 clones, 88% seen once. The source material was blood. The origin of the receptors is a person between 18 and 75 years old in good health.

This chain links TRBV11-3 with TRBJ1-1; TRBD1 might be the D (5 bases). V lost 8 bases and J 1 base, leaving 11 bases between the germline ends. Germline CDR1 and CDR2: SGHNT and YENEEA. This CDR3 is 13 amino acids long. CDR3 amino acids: CASALRANTEAFF. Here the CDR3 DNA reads TGTGCCAGCGCCCTCAGGGCGAACACTGAAGCTTTCTTT.

The CDR3 DNA reads as TGTGCCAGCAGCCCATCGCCCCGGGAGGAGACCCAGTACTTC. Protein sequence: CASSPSPREETQYF. This rearrangement joins TRBV7-8 to TRBJ2-5; maybe TRBD2 (6 bases). CDR3 length: 14 residues. V shed 5 bases and J shed 5 bases, with 15 bases lying between them. Germline CDR1 is SGHVS and CDR2 is FQNEAQ.

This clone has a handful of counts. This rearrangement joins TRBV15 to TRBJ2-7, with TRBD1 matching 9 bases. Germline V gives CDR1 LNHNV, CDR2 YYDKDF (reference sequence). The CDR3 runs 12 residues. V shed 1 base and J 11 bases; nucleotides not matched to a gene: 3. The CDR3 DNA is TGTGCCACCAGCAGAGGTCGGGACAGGGAGTACTTC. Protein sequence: CATSRGRDREYF.

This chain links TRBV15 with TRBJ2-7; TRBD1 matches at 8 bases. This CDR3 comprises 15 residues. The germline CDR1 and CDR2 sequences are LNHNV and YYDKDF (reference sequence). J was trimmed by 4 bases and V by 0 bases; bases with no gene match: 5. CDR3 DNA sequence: TGTGCCACCAGCAGAGATCCTACAGGGGGGTACGAGCAGTACTTC. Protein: CATSRDPTGGYEQYF. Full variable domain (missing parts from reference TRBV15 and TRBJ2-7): DAMVIQNPRYQVTQFGKPVTLSCSQTLNHNVMYWYQQKSSQAPKLLFHYYDKDFNNEADTPDNFQSRRPNTSFCFLDIRSPGLGDTAMYLCATSRDPTGGYEQYFGPGTRLTVT.

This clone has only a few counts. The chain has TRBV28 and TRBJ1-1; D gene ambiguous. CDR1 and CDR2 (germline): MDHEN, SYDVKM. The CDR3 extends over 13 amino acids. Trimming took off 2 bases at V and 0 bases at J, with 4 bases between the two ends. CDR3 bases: TGTGCCAGCAGTTTACCCATGAACACTGAAGCTTTCTTT. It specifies CASSLPMNTEAFF.

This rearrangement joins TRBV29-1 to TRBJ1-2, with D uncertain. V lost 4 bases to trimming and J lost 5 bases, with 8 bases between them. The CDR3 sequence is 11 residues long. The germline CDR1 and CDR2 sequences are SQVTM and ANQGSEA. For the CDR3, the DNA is TGCAGCGTTGGTGTATCTTATGGCTACACCTTC. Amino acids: CSVGVSYGYTF.

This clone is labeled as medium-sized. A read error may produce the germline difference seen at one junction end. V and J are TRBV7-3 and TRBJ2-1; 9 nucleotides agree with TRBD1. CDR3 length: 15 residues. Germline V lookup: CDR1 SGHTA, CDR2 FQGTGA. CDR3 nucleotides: TGTGCCAGCAGGTTAACAGGGGGCGCGGGCAATGAGCAGTTCTTC. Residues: CASRLTGGAGNEQFF.

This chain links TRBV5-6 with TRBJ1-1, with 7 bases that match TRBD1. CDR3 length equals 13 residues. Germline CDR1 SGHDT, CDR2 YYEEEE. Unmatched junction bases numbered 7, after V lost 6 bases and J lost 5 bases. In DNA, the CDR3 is TGTGCCAGCACCCTCCCCAGGGGGACTGAAGCTTTCTTT. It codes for CASTLPRGTEAFF.

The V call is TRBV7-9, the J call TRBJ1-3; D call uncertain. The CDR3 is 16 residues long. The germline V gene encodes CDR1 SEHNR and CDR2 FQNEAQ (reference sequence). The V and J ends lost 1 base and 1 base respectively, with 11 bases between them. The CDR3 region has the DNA TGTGCCAGCAGCTTAGGGGGAGGAAAGTCTGGAAACACCATATATTTT. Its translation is CASSLGGGKSGNTIYF.

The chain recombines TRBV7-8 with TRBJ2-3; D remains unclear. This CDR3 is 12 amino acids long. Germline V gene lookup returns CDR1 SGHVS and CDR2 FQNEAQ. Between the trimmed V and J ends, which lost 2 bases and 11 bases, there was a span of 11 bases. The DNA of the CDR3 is TGTGCCAGCAGCTTACCCCCTGTCGAGCAGTATTTT. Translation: CASSLPPVEQYF.

For the CDR3, the DNA is TGTGCCACCAAAGAGCCAGGGACGGAGAATGAAAAACTGTTTTTT. This encodes CATKEPGTENEKLFF. The genes are TRBV6-6 and TRBJ1-4, with D possibly matching TRBD1 (5 bases). This CDR3 region has 15 residues. Germline CDR1 is MNHNY and CDR2 is SVGAGI (reference sequence). The V gene lost 10 bases and the J gene lost 5 bases, with 20 bases spanning the gap.

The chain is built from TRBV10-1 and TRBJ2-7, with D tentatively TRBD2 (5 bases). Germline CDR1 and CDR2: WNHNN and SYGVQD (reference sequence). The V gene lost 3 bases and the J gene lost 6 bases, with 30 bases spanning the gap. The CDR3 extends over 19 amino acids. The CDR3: CASSEYPSFWTGRRGEQYF. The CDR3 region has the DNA TGCGCCAGCAGTGAATACCCCAGTTTTTGGACTGGACGACGCGGCGAGCAGTACTTC.

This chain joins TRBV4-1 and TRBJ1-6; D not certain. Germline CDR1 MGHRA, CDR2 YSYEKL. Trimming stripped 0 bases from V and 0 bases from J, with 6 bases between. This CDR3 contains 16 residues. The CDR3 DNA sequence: TGCGCCAGCAGCCAAGAGGGCAGCTCCTATAATTCACCCCTCCACTTT. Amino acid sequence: CASSQEGSSYNSPLHF.

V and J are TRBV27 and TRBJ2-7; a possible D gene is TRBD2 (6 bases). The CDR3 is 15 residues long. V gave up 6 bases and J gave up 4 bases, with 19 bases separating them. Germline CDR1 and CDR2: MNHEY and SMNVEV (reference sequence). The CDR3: CASRWRDFSDYEQYF. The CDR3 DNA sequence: TGTGCCAGCAGGTGGCGGGACTTCTCGGATTACGAGCAGTACTTC.

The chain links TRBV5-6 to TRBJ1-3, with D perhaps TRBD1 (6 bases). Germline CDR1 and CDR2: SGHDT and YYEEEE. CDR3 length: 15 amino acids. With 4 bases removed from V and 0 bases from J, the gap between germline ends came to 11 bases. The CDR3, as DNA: TGTGCCAGCAGCCCAGGGGATTTCTCTGGAAACACCATATATTTT. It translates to CASSPGDFSGNTIYF.

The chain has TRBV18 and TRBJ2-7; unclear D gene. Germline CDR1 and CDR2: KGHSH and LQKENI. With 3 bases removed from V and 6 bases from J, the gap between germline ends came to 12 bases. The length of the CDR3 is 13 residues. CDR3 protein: CASSPFSGSEQYF. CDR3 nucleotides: TGTGCCAGCTCACCGTTCTCCGGTTCCGAGCAGTACTTC.

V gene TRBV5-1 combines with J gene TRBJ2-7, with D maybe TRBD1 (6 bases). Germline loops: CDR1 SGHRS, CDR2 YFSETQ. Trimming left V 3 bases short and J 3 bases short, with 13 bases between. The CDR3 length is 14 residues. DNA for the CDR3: TGCGCCAGCAGCTCCCCGGGACAAGTCTACGAGCAGTACTTC. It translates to CASSSPGQVYEQYF.

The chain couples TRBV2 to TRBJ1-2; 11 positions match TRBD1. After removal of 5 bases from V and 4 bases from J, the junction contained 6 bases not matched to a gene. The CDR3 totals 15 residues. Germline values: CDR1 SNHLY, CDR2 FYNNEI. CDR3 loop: CASSPGQGGSYGYTF. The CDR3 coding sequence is TGTGCCAGCAGTCCGGGACAGGGGGGATCCTATGGCTACACCTTC.

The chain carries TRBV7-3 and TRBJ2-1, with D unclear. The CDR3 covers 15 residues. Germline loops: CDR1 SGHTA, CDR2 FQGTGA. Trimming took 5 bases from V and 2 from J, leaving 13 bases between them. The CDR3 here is CASSPQPDPYNEQFF. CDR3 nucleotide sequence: TGTGCCAGCAGCCCACAGCCGGACCCCTACAATGAGCAGTTCTTC.

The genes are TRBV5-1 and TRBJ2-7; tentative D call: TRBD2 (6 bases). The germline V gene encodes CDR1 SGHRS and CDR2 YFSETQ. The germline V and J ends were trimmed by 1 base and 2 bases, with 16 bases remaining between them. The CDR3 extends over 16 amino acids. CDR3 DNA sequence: TGCGCCAGCAGCTTGCGCCCGGACGGGGGACCCTACGAGCAGTACTTC. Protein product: CASSLRPDGGPYEQYF.

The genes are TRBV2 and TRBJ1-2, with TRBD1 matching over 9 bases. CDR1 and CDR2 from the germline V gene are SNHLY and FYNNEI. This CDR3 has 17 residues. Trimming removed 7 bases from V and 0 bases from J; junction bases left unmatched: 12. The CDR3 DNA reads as TGTGCCAGCACCGCAGGGGACAGGGTTAGTGCTAACTATGGCTACACCTTC. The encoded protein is CASTAGDRVSANYGYTF.

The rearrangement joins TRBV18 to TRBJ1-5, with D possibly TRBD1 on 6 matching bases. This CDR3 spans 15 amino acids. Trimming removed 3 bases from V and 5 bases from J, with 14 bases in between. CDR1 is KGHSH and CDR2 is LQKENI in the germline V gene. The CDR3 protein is CASSPQGSADQPQHF. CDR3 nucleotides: TGTGCCAGCTCACCTCAGGGGAGCGCCGATCAGCCCCAGCATTTT. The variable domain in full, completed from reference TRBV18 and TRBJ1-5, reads NAGVMQNPRHLVRRRGQEARLRCSPMKGHSHVYWYRQLPEEGLKFMVYLQKENIIDESGMPKERFSAEFPKEGPSILRIQQVVRGDSAAYFCASSPQGSADQPQHFGDGTRLSIL.

DNA of the CDR3: TGTGCCAGCAGCCCCCACTGGGACAGATACACCGGGGAGCTGTTTTTT. As protein: CASSPHWDRYTGELFF. The chain uses TRBV7-6 and TRBJ2-2; TRBD1 agrees at 7 bases. V shed 5 bases, J shed 3 bases, and the junction held 9 bases outside the gene matches. The CDR3 length is 16 residues. Per germline, CDR1 SGHVS and CDR2 FNYEAQ.

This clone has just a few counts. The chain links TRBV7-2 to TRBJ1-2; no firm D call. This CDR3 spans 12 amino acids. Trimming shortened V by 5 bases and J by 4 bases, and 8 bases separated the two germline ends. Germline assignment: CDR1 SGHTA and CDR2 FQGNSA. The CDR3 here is CASSLGPYGYTF. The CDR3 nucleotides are TGTGCCAGCAGCCTAGGACCCTATGGCTACACCTTC.

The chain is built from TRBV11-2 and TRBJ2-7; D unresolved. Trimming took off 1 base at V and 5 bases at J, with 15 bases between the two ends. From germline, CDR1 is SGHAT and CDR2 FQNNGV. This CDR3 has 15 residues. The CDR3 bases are TGTGCCAGCAGCTTAGTGACCCAGGCCTTCGACGAGCAGTACTTC. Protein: CASSLVTQAFDEQYF.

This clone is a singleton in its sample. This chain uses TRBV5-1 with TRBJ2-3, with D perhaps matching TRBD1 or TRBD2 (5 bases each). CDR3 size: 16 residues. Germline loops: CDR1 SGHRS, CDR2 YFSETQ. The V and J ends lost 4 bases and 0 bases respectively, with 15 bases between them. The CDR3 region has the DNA TGCGCCAGCAGCCCTGGGACCCTACTTAGCACAGATACGCAGTATTTT. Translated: CASSPGTLLSTDTQYF.

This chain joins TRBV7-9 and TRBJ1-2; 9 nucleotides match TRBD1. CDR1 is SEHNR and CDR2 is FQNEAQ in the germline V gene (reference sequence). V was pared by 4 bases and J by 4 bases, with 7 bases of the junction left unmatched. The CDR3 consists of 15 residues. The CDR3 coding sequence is TGTGCCAGCAGCTGGGGGACAGGGCAGAGCTATGGCTACACCTTC. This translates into CASSWGTGQSYGYTF.

CDR3 DNA sequence: TGTGCCAGCAGCGTCAGTAGGGTTGGGGGCTCGAACACTGAAGCTTTCTTT. This encodes CASSVSRVGGSNTEAFF. This chain joins TRBV9 and TRBJ1-1, with D perhaps TRBD1 (6 bases). Germline V gene data show CDR1 as SGDLS and CDR2 as YYNGEE. The V gene lost 2 bases and the J gene lost 1 base, with 18 bases spanning the gap. The CDR3 consists of 17 residues.

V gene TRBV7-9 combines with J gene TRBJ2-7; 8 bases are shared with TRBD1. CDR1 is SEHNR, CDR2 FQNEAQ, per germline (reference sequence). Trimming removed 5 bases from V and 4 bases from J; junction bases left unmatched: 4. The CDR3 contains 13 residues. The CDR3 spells CASSARQGYEQYF. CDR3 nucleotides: TGTGCCAGCAGCGCCCGACAGGGGTACGAGCAGTACTTC. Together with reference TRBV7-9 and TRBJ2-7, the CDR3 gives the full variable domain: DTGVSQNPRHKITKRGQNVTFRCDPISEHNRLYWYRQTLGQGPEFLTYFQNEAQLEKSRLLSDRFSAERPKGSFSTLEIQRTEQGDSAMYLCASSARQGYEQYFGPGTRLTVT.

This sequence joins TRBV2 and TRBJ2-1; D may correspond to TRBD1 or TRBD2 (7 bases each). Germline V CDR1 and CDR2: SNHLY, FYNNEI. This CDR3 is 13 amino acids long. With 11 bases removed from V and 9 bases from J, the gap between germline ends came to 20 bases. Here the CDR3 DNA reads TGTGCCTCTCAGGGGGAGGGGCGAGGTGAGCAGTTCTTC. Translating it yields CASQGEGRGEQFF.